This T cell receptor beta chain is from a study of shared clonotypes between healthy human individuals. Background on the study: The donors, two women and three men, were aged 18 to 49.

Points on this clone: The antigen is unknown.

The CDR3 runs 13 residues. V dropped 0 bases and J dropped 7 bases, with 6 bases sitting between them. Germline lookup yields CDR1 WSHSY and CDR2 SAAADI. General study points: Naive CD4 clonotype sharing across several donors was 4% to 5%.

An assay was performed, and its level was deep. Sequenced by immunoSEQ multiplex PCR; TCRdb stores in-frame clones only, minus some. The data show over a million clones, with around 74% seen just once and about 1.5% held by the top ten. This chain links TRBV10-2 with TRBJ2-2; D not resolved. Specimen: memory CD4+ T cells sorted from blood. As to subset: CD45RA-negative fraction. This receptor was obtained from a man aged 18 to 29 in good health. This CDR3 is CASSESLGGELFF. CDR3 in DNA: TGCGCCAGCAGTGAGTCCTTGGGCGGGGAGCTGTTTTTT.